The T cell receptor (beta chain) under discussion was sequenced for a study of low-dose radiotherapy and immunotherapy resistance in tumors. About the study: Each fraction given to Cohort 2 every two weeks delivered 1 Gy, and the total reached 13 Gy over 26 weeks.

Time point here: before trial treatment. cDNA synthesis used a TRAV/TRBV-specific primer set for both chains. The PCR that amplified TCRs ran for approximately 18 cycles, relying on a constant-region primer and a V-primer adapter. In vitro transcription was used to amplify the isolated mRNA. TCRdb reprocessed the reads with MiXCR, giving one entry per CDR3 protein. The sample shows 65,000 to 95,000 distinct CDR3 sequences, around 18% of them seen only once. V lost 5 bases and J lost 6; bases outside the gene matches: 1. This CDR3 contains 13 residues. Germline V gives CDR1 SGHRS, CDR2 YFSETQ. This clonotype was counted many times.

The material sequenced was PBMCs, taken before treatment. The rearrangement joins TRBV5-1 to TRBJ2-1, with TRBD2 matching over 11 bases. This TCR was recovered from a male donor with prostate cancer. CDR3 nucleotide sequence: TGCGCCAGCAGACTAGCGGGAGTCAATGAGCAGTTCTTC. Protein sequence: CASRLAGVNEQFF.